The source of this T cell receptor (beta chain) is a study of blood T cell repertoires in COVID-19. The study assigned cohorts using participant-reported clinical history. Recovery among Cohort 3 donors was established by two negative PCRs, clearance, or symptom resolution. Per the study methods: For nucleated cells, counts were estimated from reference gene primer amplification. Some clones are missing from TCRdb's copy, which holds only in-frame ones; the method was immunoSEQ multiplex PCR. That table furnishes V, J and clone size, whereas the DNA furnished D and trimming. The sample lists some 330,000 clones; around nine tenths were seen once. The germline V gene encodes CDR1 MNHEY and CDR2 SMNVEV (reference sequence). V was pared by 3 bases and J by 1 base, with 3 bases between. The CDR3 contains 13 residues.

Sequencing was done on a sample of PBMCs or T cells enriched from blood (not recorded which). V gene TRBV27 combines with J gene TRBJ2-2; D is uncertain. This receptor was taken from a man aged 25-45 years who had recovered from COVID-19. CDR3 residues: CASSFGNTGELFF. CDR3 in DNA: TGTGCCAGCAGTTTCGGGAACACCGGGGAGCTGTTTTTT.